This T cell receptor (beta chain) was sequenced for a study of cytomegalovirus exposure and HLA in healthy donors. Use of 60 Vbeta and 13 Jbeta primers characterized the PCR. Sequencing used immunoSEQ multiplex PCR; TCRdb keeps in-frame clones, though not all of them. This sample has approximately 240,000 clones, with about 89% found just once. The CDR3 runs 15 residues. V lost 2 bases, J lost 2 bases, and 13 bases lay in between. The germline gives CDR1 MGHDK, CDR2 SYGVNS. This TCR came from a woman between 18 and 29 years old in good health and CMV-seronegative. The rearrangement joins TRBV25-1 to TRBJ2-7; tentative D call: TRBD1 (6 bases). What was sequenced was PBMCs. CDR3: CASSEPTGKAYEQYF. DNA for the CDR3: TGTGCCAGCAGTGAACCTACAGGGAAAGCCTACGAGCAGTACTTC.